These 27 T cell receptor beta chains were all obtained from the same sample, sequenced in a study of blood T cell repertoires in COVID-19. Sequencing used immunoSEQ multiplex PCR; TCRdb keeps in-frame clones, though not all of them. Among more than 85,000 clones listed, roughly four fifths were seen once. Sequencing was carried out using peripheral blood. The receptors stem from a woman aged 65 to 85 with acute or convalescent COVID-19.

The chain has TRBV18 and TRBJ1-5; D is ambiguous. Per germline, CDR1 KGHSH and CDR2 LQKENI. Trimming took 3 bases from V and 2 from J, leaving 14 bases between them. The CDR3 loop spans 16 amino acids. The CDR3 nucleotides are TGTGCCAGCTCACCCGAAGTGGCTCTGGGCAATCAGCCCCAGCATTTT. As protein: CASSPEVALGNQPQHF.

This clone has just a few counts. V usage is TRBV3-1 (or the pseudogene TRBV3-2) and J usage is TRBJ1-3; TRBD1 is a possible D gene (6 bases). CDR1 LGHDT and CDR2 YNNKEL come from the germline V gene (reference sequence). Trimming took off 4 bases at V and 0 bases at J, with 13 bases between the two ends. CDR3 length equals 16 residues. The CDR3 region is CASSRYREHSGNTIYF. The DNA for the CDR3 is TGTGCCAGCAGCCGCTACAGGGAACACTCTGGAAACACCATATATTTT.

This clone was counted between two and nine times. V is TRBV30 and J is TRBJ1-1, with 7 bases identical to TRBD1. The CDR3 runs 14 residues. CDR1 GTSNPN and CDR2 SVGIG come from the germline V gene (reference sequence). Losses at the gene ends were 3 bases for V and 0 bases for J; bases not matched to a gene: 4. The CDR3 here is CAWSPGQMNTEAFF. In nucleotides, the CDR3 is TGTGCCTGGAGCCCGGGACAGATGAACACTGAAGCTTTCTTT.

V is TRBV10-3 and J is TRBJ2-7; the D gene is possibly TRBD1 (6 bases). The CDR3 totals 11 residues. Trimming took 10 bases from V and 3 from J, leaving 10 bases between them. Germline CDR1 and CDR2: ENHRY and SYGVKD. Here the CDR3 reads CASLRGYEQYF. CDR3 bases: TGTGCCAGCCTCAGGGGCTACGAGCAGTACTTC.

The chain is built from TRBV7-2 and TRBJ1-2, with a possible D match to TRBD1 (6 bases). From germline, CDR1 is SGHTA and CDR2 FQGNSA. The V end was cut by 1 base, the J end by 4 bases, with 13 bases between. The CDR3 is 15 amino acids. Here the CDR3 reads CASSLDQGSLYGYTF. For the CDR3, the DNA is TGTGCCAGCAGCTTAGATCAGGGGTCCCTCTATGGCTACACCTTC.

The chain uses TRBV30 and TRBJ1-1; D is ambiguous. The germline V gene has CDR1 GTSNPN and CDR2 SVGIG (reference sequence). CDR3 size: 12 residues. With 5 bases removed from V and 4 bases from J, the gap between germline ends came to 11 bases. The CDR3 is CAWDGQVTEAFF. The CDR3 DNA reads as TGTGCCTGGGATGGTCAGGTCACTGAAGCTTTCTTT.

This chain connects TRBV18 to TRBJ2-3, with TRBD1 matching 7 bases. The CDR3 runs to 16 residues. In germline, CDR1 is KGHSH, CDR2 LQKENI. With 3 bases clipped from V and 4 bases from J, the junction kept 10 bases outside the gene matches. CDR3 sequence: CASSPSTGLRPDTQYF. The CDR3 DNA sequence: TGTGCCAGCTCACCGTCGACAGGGCTTCGCCCAGATACGCAGTATTTT. Looking up the rest from reference TRBV18 and TRBJ2-3 gives the full variable domain: NAGVMQNPRHLVRRRGQEARLRCSPMKGHSHVYWYRQLPEEGLKFMVYLQKENIIDESGMPKERFSAEFPKEGPSILRIQQVVRGDSAAYFCASSPSTGLRPDTQYFGPGTRLTVL.

V is TRBV5-3 and J is TRBJ1-5; D is ambiguous. TRBV5-3 is labeled an ORF, and its function is uncertain. The CDR3 extends over 15 amino acids. The V end lost 3 bases, the J end lost 2 bases, and 12 bases lay between the germline ends. The CDR3 sequence is CARSYRRACNQPQHF. CDR3 in DNA: TGTGCCAGAAGCTATAGGAGGGCTTGCAATCAGCCCCAGCATTTT.

This chain uses TRBV7-2 with TRBJ1-2; 8 nucleotides line up with TRBD1. CDR1 SGHTA and CDR2 FQGNSA come from the germline V gene. Losses at the gene ends were 7 bases for V and 7 bases for J; bases not matched to a gene: 8. CDR3 length: 13 residues. DNA of the CDR3: TGTGCCAGCAACCCAGGACAGGGAACTGGCTACACCTTC. It translates to CASNPGQGTGYTF.

The CDR3 coding sequence is TGTGCCAGCAGGATGTTACTAGCGGGAGGCCCCGGTGAGCAGTTCTTC. Translating it yields CASRMLLAGGPGEQFF. The chain carries TRBV27 and TRBJ2-1, with 12 bases that match TRBD2. Germline loops: CDR1 MNHEY, CDR2 SMNVEV (reference sequence). This CDR3 has 16 residues. The junction had 12 bases not matched to a gene; V was cut back by 6 bases and J by 9 bases.

This clone has just one count. CDR3 residues: CSASVEHYGLVPDTQYF. The CDR3 bases are TGCAGTGCTAGTGTGGAGCACTATGGCCTAGTCCCAGATACGCAGTATTTT. V usage is TRBV20-1 and J usage is TRBJ2-3, with D hard to call. The germline V gene has CDR1 DFQATT and CDR2 SNEGSKA (reference sequence). This CDR3 region has 17 residues. V lost 3 bases to trimming and J lost 4 bases, with 23 bases between them.

The chain combines TRBV9 with TRBJ2-3; TRBD2 matches at 9 bases. V was pared by 0 bases and J by 1 base, with 9 bases of the junction left unmatched. The CDR3 has 18 residues. Germline-derived CDR1 and CDR2 are SGDLS and YYNGEE. CDR3 region: CASSVGTEWTSGTDTQYF. CDR3 DNA: TGTGCCAGCAGCGTAGGAACGGAATGGACTAGCGGCACAGATACGCAGTATTTT.

About this clone: The identical CDR3 is also encoded by other nucleotide sequences in the sample. The CDR3 loop is CASSPSGSSSYEQYF. CDR3 DNA: TGTGCCAGCAGCCCGAGCGGGTCCTCCTCCTACGAGCAGTACTTC. The V call is TRBV3-1 (or the pseudogene TRBV3-2), the J call TRBJ2-7; D is possibly TRBD2 (6 bases). This CDR3 contains 15 residues. Germline CDR1 LGHDT, CDR2 YNNKEL (reference sequence). V was cut by 4 bases and J by 0 bases, with 13 bases left in between.

This chain links TRBV7-9 with TRBJ1-1; TRBD1 matches at 9 bases. This CDR3 has 14 amino acids. In germline, CDR1 is SEHNR, CDR2 FQNEAQ (reference sequence). Unmatched junction bases numbered 5, after V lost 5 bases and J lost 4 bases. The CDR3 reads CASSGGTGLTEAFF. CDR3 nucleotides: TGTGCCAGCAGCGGTGGGACAGGGCTCACTGAAGCTTTCTTT.

V gene TRBV5-6 combines with J gene TRBJ1-3; D possibly corresponds to TRBD1 (6 bases). Germline CDR1 reads SGHDT; CDR2 reads YYEEEE. Trimming removed 0 bases from V and 0 bases from J, with 10 bases in between. This CDR3 region has 16 residues. The CDR3 DNA sequence: TGTGCCAGCAGCTTGGTCACAGGGAGCTCTGGAAACACCATATATTTT. Translating it yields CASSLVTGSSGNTIYF.

V and J are TRBV15 and TRBJ2-5; D is ambiguous. V was pared by 0 bases and J by 5 bases, with 7 bases between. Germline lookup yields CDR1 LNHNV and CDR2 YYDKDF (reference sequence). The CDR3 has 13 residues. The CDR3 DNA reads as TGTGCCACCAGCAGAGATCCTCCCGAGACCCAGTACTTC. Its translation is CATSRDPPETQYF.

V gene TRBV28 combines with J gene TRBJ1-2; TRBD1 agrees at 10 bases. CDR3 length: 14 amino acids. The J segment lost 7 bases and the V segment lost 6 bases, leaving 8 bases of the junction unmatched. Germline lookup yields CDR1 MDHEN and CDR2 SYDVKM. The CDR3 protein is CASRISRTGGGYTF. The CDR3 DNA follows: TGTGCCAGCAGAATCTCGCGGACAGGGGGTGGCTACACCTTC.

The CDR3 region has the DNA TGTGCCAGCAGTCTCTACAGTAGGAGCAATCAGCCCCAGCATTTT. Its protein product is CASSLYSRSNQPQHF. The V and J genes are TRBV6-5 and TRBJ1-5; D unresolved. Trimming removed 5 bases at V and 1 base at J, with 12 bases between. CDR3 length: 15 residues. CDR1 is MNHEY and CDR2 is SVGAGI in the germline V gene.

The chain employs TRBV3-1 (or the pseudogene TRBV3-2) and TRBJ2-2; D gene ambiguous. Germline V gives CDR1 LGHDT, CDR2 YNNKEL (reference sequence). Deletions cut 2 bases from V and 7 bases from J, with 8 bases between. The CDR3 has 13 amino acids. DNA of the CDR3: TGTGCCAGCAGCCAACTCCGGTTCGGGGAGCTGTTTTTT. It translates to CASSQLRFGELFF.

This clone was seen once. This sequence joins TRBV12-3 or TRBV12-4 and TRBJ2-5, with 10 bases fitting TRBD2. V dropped 4 bases and J dropped 5; count of bases not matched to a gene: 1. The length of the CDR3 is 13 residues. The CDR3 DNA reads TGTGCCAGCAGTTCGGGACTAGCGGAGACCCAGTACTTC. This sequence encodes CASSSGLAETQYF.

The chain carries TRBV7-8 and TRBJ2-7, with 11 bases fitting TRBD1. With 5 bases clipped from V and 0 bases from J, the junction kept 9 bases outside the gene matches. This CDR3 comprises 17 residues. Germline lookup yields CDR1 SGHVS and CDR2 FQNEAQ. The CDR3 DNA reads as TGTGCCAGCAGCGTCAGAGGGGGACAGGGGGACTCCTACGAGCAGTACTTC. Amino acid sequence: CASSVRGGQGDSYEQYF.

This clone was observed a few times. The chain links TRBV5-4 to TRBJ2-1; 9 bases align to TRBD2. The length of the CDR3 is 19 residues. V was clipped by 2 bases and J by 0 bases; unmatched bases: 12. CDR1 and CDR2 (germline): SGHNT, YYREEE (reference sequence). CDR3 in amino acids: CASSFPGTSSLSSYNEQFF. The CDR3 region has the DNA TGTGCCAGCAGCTTCCCGGGGACTAGCAGTCTGAGCTCCTACAATGAGCAGTTCTTC.

This clone was detected once. The chain recombines TRBV7-2 with TRBJ1-1; no clear D gene. Per the germline V gene, CDR1 is SGHTA and CDR2 is FQGNSA. Trimming stripped 0 bases from V and 1 base from J, with 3 bases between. This CDR3 region has 13 residues. CDR3 region: CASSLARNTEAFF. The CDR3 DNA follows: TGTGCCAGCAGCTTAGCTAGGAACACTGAAGCTTTCTTT.

This chain connects TRBV5-5 to TRBJ1-6; 8 bases fit TRBD1. Germline loops: CDR1 SGHKS, CDR2 YYEKEE (reference sequence). After removal of 4 bases from V and 8 bases from J, the junction contained 5 bases not matched to a gene. The CDR3 has 14 residues. CDR3 region: CASSHGQGYSPLHF. CDR3 in DNA: TGTGCCAGCAGCCACGGACAGGGCTATTCACCCCTCCACTTT.

The table lists this clone with a few counts. The chain combines TRBV6-2 or TRBV6-3 with TRBJ1-2, with no clear D. In germline, CDR1 is MNHEY, CDR2 SVGEGT. Trimming removed 5 bases from V and 5 bases from J, with 12 bases in between. The length of the CDR3 is 13 residues. This chain's CDR3 is CASSGPSGYGYTF. The DNA for the CDR3 is TGTGCCAGCAGTGGCCCGTCGGGTTATGGCTACACCTTC.

This clone was observed a few times. The rearrangement links TRBV2 to TRBJ2-4; 10 bases align to TRBD2. J gave up 10 bases and V 8 bases, and 5 bases lay outside the gene matches. The CDR3 sequence is 12 residues long. Germline loops: CDR1 SNHLY, CDR2 FYNNEI. This CDR3 is CASGWTSGIQYF. The CDR3 DNA follows: TGTGCCAGCGGCTGGACTAGCGGTATTCAGTACTTC. Complete variable domain (other parts from reference TRBV2 and TRBJ2-4): EPEVTQTPSHQVTQMGQEVILRCVPISNHLYFYWYRQILGQKVEFLVSFYNNEISEKSEIFDDQFSVERPDGSNFTLKIRSTKLEDSAMYFCASGWTSGIQYFGAGTRLSVL.

The chain employs TRBV19 and TRBJ1-2; TRBD1 aligns across 9 bases. V lost 2 bases and J lost 6; bases outside the gene matches: 4. The CDR3 is 14 residues long. The germline gives CDR1 LNHDA, CDR2 SQIVND (reference sequence). For the CDR3, the DNA is TGTGCCAGTAGTATACGGACAGGGGTCCATGGCTACACCTTC. It encodes CASSIRTGVHGYTF.